One sample yielded the 3 T cell receptor beta chains listed below, sequenced in a study of patients and donors after allogeneic stem cell transplantation. MiXCR was run by TCRdb on the RT-PCR reads, yielding one entry per CDR3 protein. The sample shows around 150,000 distinct CDR3 sequences, about a third of them seen only once. Sequenced: blood, either unsorted or a sorted T cell fraction (not recorded which). The receptors come from a human donor who was either an allogeneic HSCT recipient or a stem cell or donor lymphocyte infusion donor (not recorded which). It is not recorded whose cells these are; they may come from a transplant donor.

DNA for the CDR3: TGTGCCAGCAGTGAATATGGCGGGGTGGAGGAGACCCAGTACTTC. Amino acids: CASSEYGGVEETQYF. V usage is TRBV25-1 and J usage is TRBJ2-5; D is possibly TRBD2 (6 bases). This CDR3 contains 15 residues. The germline V and J ends were trimmed by 0 bases and 5 bases, with 13 bases remaining between them. Per germline, CDR1 MGHDK and CDR2 SYGVNS.

Only a few counts were recorded for this clonotype. The CDR3 region is CASTGQGAGRYTEAFF. The DNA of the CDR3 is TGTGCCAGCACCGGACAGGGCGCCGGACGGTACACTGAAGCTTTCTTT. This sequence joins TRBV28 and TRBJ1-1; 8 bases are shared with TRBD1. There are 16 residues in the CDR3. Trimming removed 7 bases from V and 3 bases from J; junction bases left unmatched: 13. Germline V gives CDR1 MDHEN, CDR2 SYDVKM. Variable domain in full (rest from reference TRBV28 and TRBJ1-1): DVKVTQSSRYLVKRTGEKVFLECVQDMDHENMFWYRQDPGLGLRLIYFSYDVKMKEKGDIPEGYSVSREKKERFSLILESASTNQTSMYLCASTGQGAGRYTEAFFGQGTRLTVV.

The V gene is TRBV28, the J gene TRBJ2-5; D gene ambiguous. V was trimmed by 7 bases and J by 0 bases, leaving 9 bases between them. The CDR3 contains 13 residues. The germline V gene encodes CDR1 MDHEN and CDR2 SYDVKM. The CDR3 region is CASTRPYQETQYF. In DNA form, the CDR3 reads TGTGCCAGCACAAGACCGTACCAAGAGACCCAGTACTTC.